This T cell receptor beta chain was found in a study of CD8 T cells in ankylosing spondylitis. TCRdb used MiXCR to reprocess the 5' RACE reads, holding one entry per CDR3 protein. The sample holds about 390,000 distinct CDR3 sequences; about a fifth are singletons and the top ten take roughly 16%. Study results and caveats: What seemed typical of ankylosing spondylitis blood was a TCR beta motif built from roughly 8 highly homologous variants. Significantly higher representation of disease-linked clones was reported for matched ankylosing spondylitis synovial fluid.

On this clonotype: Its antigen is not known.

Trimming took 0 bases from V and 5 from J, leaving 7 bases between them. Looked up from germline, CDR1 is SGHRS and CDR2 is YFSETQ. The CDR3 consists of 13 residues. The rearrangement joins TRBV5-1 to TRBJ2-3; D is unresolved. This clonotype originated in a male donor with ankylosing spondylitis. The sequenced sample was blood, either unsorted or a sorted T cell fraction (not recorded which). The CDR3 loop reads CASSLVVGDTQYF. The CDR3 bases are TGCGCCAGCAGCTTGGTGGTGGGAGATACGCAGTATTTT. The variable domain in full, with the rest retrieved from reference TRBV5-1 and TRBJ2-3, is KAGVTQTPRYLIKTRGQQVTLSCSPISGHRSVSWYQQTPGQGLQFLFEYFSETQRNKGNFPGRFSGRQFSNSRSEMNVSTLELGDSALYLCASSLVVGDTQYFGPGTRLTVL.